This is a list of T cell receptor beta chains from one sample in a study of cytomegalovirus exposure and HLA in healthy donors. Generated by immunoSEQ multiplex PCR, the TCRdb table keeps only in-frame clones and is missing some. The table lists about 120,000 clones, roughly 80% of them singletons. Sequenced material: PBMCs. These receptors were taken from a female donor in good health and CMV-seropositive. CDR3s include the opening cysteine and the closing phenylalanine or tryptophan.

TRBV11-3,CASSSGTGELFF
TRBV2,CASSEGRGQPQHF
TRBV7-3,CASSQEGTYNEQFF
TRBV7-9,CASSWASNQPQHF
TRBV25-1,CASSDGTGDNSPLHF
TRBV27,CASSLSLPAYEQYF
TRBV18,CASSLDRNYGYTF
TRBV7-8,CASSGDGTFDNEQFF
TRBV2,CASSPGAGGTTEAFF
TRBV11-3,CASSLDRGHTGELFF
TRBV6-1,CASSAQGLGNTIYF
TRBV25-1,CASARNYEQYF
TRBV7-9,CASRTGQGPSPLHF
TRBV19,CASKTGVTNTGELFF
TRBV11-2,CASSFTAGKETQYF
TRBV7-2,CASSRNFISGGAEKDTQYF
TRBV19,CAVSVAGGVDTQYF
TRBV9,CASSPQGQGNTEAFF
TRBV4-1,CASSQYGTENTEAFF
TRBV19,CASSLKNPTGNTEAFF
TRBV5-4,CASSNGQGNLGYTF
TRBV7-9,CASSLGGGGGNDEAFF
TRBV6-5,CASSARQENSPLHF
TRBV11-2,CASSLGTVYEQYF
TRBV4-2,CASSHSRTGQYNEQFF
TRBV19,CASSQRGGAGFGIQYF
TRBV16,CASSPQGQPQHF
TRBV28,CASSLQLAGAGGELFF
TRBV6-5,CASSSRGEQYF
TRBV12-5,CASGQQGSGANVLTF
TRBV28,CASRASRGLGNQPQHF
TRBV7-9,CASSLVPGVLTGANVLTF
TRBV7-2,CASSNAGDSPLHF
TRBV5-1,CASSPQGGRETQYF
TRBV30,CAWGWRAPVLNEQFF
TRBV10-1,CASSERQGVKETQYF
TRBV5-4,CASSLTSAAYNEQFF
TRBV18,CASSRDRGSGELFF
TRBV15,CATSTSFGVTYNEQFF
TRBV10-1,CASSEESGHREGKNTIYF
TRBV18,CASSPAGLYGYTF
TRBV21-1,CASSKSPDRGKGEQYF
TRBV7-3,CASSVGQNYGYTF